This T cell receptor (beta chain) was captured by sequencing in a study of CD8 T cells in ankylosing spondylitis. Study observations and caveats: Blood from ankylosing spondylitis patients appeared to carry a characteristic roughly 8-variant TCR beta motif.

TCRdb analysed the 5' RACE reads with MiXCR anew, one entry per CDR3 protein. The table includes about 420,000 distinct CDR3 sequences, approximately 20% detected once. This clonotype came up a few times. What it recognizes is unknown. Germline values: CDR1 DFQATT, CDR2 SNEGSKA (reference sequence). V lost 3 bases, J lost 0 bases, and 8 bases stayed unmatched. The CDR3 loop spans 18 amino acids. V usage is TRBV20-1 and J usage is TRBJ2-1; 13 nucleotides match TRBD2. The material sequenced was blood, either unsorted or a sorted T cell fraction (not recorded which). This clonotype was obtained from a male donor with ankylosing spondylitis. CDR3 region: CSASSPGLAGSSYNEQFF. CDR3 in DNA: TGCAGTGCTAGTTCCCCGGGACTAGCGGGAAGCTCCTACAATGAGCAGTTCTTC.